The 17 T cell receptor beta chains reported below all come from one sample, sequenced in a study of T cells after yellow fever vaccination. In TCRdb, the 5' RACE reads were re-called with MiXCR into one record per CDR3 protein. The table includes 500,000 to 550,000 distinct CDR3 sequences, about a fifth detected once. This sample comprised PBMCs, obtained roughly 20 days after the first yellow fever vaccination. These receptors came from a man aged 18 to 29 who received the YFV17D yellow fever vaccine.

This clonotype was seen a few times. The chain employs TRBV29-1 and TRBJ1-1; D uncertain. CDR3 length: 11 amino acids. V was clipped by 4 bases and J by 7 bases, with 10 bases between them. The V gene's germline CDR1 is SQVTM and CDR2 ANQGSEA. The CDR3 region is CSVVALFEAFF. The DNA for the CDR3 is TGCAGCGTTGTTGCACTGTTTGAAGCTTTCTTT. The whole variable domain, remainder taken from reference TRBV29-1 and TRBJ1-1, is SAVISQKPSRDICQRGTSLTIQCQVDSQVTMMFWYRQQPGQSLTLIATANQGSEATYESGFVIDKFPISRPNLTFSTLTVSNMSPEDSSIYLCSVVALFEAFFGQGTRLTVV.

The chain joins TRBV12-3 or TRBV12-4 to TRBJ2-7; no reliable D call. The V gene lost 3 bases and the J gene lost 7 bases, with 10 bases spanning the gap. This CDR3 is 12 amino acids long. In nucleotides, the CDR3 is TGTGCCAGCAGTTTCCCTCTTAGAGAGCAGTACTTC. As protein: CASSFPLREQYF.

The rearrangement links TRBV4-3 to TRBJ2-3; 8 nucleotides match TRBD2. Germline V lookup: CDR1 LGHNA, CDR2 YSLEER. Trimming took 3 bases from V and 0 from J; bases not matched to a gene: 5. The CDR3 has 16 amino acids. The CDR3 region is CASSQVTSGSTDTQYF. Here the CDR3 DNA reads TGCGCCAGCAGCCAGGTCACTAGCGGAAGCACAGATACGCAGTATTTT.

This clonotype was observed many times. The chain's CDR3 is CASSLLNSYNEQFF. The CDR3 nucleotides read TGCGCCAGCAGCTTGCTGAACTCCTACAATGAGCAGTTCTTC. V and J are TRBV5-1 and TRBJ2-1, with no clear D. Germline V gives CDR1 SGHRS, CDR2 YFSETQ. The CDR3 has 14 amino acids. Trimming took 1 base from V and 0 from J, leaving 5 bases between them. The variable domain in full, with the rest retrieved from reference TRBV5-1 and TRBJ2-1, is KAGVTQTPRYLIKTRGQQVTLSCSPISGHRSVSWYQQTPGQGLQFLFEYFSETQRNKGNFPGRFSGRQFSNSRSEMNVSTLELGDSALYLCASSLLNSYNEQFFGPGTRLTVL.

This rearrangement joins TRBV30 to TRBJ1-1; possible D gene TRBD1, 5 bases. Trimming cost V 2 bases and J 1 base, with 17 bases left between them. The CDR3 has 16 amino acids. CDR1 and CDR2 from the germline V gene are GTSNPN and SVGIG (reference sequence). In nucleotides, the CDR3 is TGTGCCTGGAGTTCAAGGCCGGGGCAGGCGAACACTGAAGCTTTCTTT. Translated: CAWSSRPGQANTEAFF.

The chain couples TRBV5-1 to TRBJ2-4; TRBD1 matches at 10 bases. This CDR3 is built from 16 residues. V shed 5 bases and J 2 bases; nucleotides not matched to a gene: 7. In germline, CDR1 is SGHRS, CDR2 YFSETQ. The CDR3 is CASRSTGGGSKNIQYF. The CDR3 DNA reads as TGCGCCAGCAGGTCGACAGGGGGCGGTTCCAAAAACATTCAGTACTTC.

The chain uses TRBV5-5 and TRBJ1-5; D may be TRBD1 (6 bases). Germline lookup yields CDR1 SGHKS and CDR2 YYEKEE (reference sequence). The V end was cut by 3 bases, the J end by 5 bases, with 15 bases between. This CDR3 has 15 amino acids. CDR3 sequence reads: CASSWDPDSYQPQHF. In DNA form, the CDR3 reads TGTGCCAGCAGCTGGGACCCGGACAGCTATCAGCCCCAGCATTTT.

The chain has TRBV12-3 or TRBV12-4 and TRBJ2-5, with D maybe TRBD1 (7 bases). V was shortened by 3 bases and J by 5 bases, with 19 bases between the two germline ends. There are 16 residues in the CDR3. CDR3 sequence: CASSFPPGGGKETQYF. Written as DNA, the CDR3 is TGTGCCAGCAGTTTTCCCCCCGGAGGGGGCAAGGAGACCCAGTACTTC.

The V and J genes are TRBV7-6 and TRBJ2-3, with unresolved D. Trimming took 2 bases from V and 5 from J, leaving 17 bases between them. From germline, CDR1 is SGHVS and CDR2 FNYEAQ. This CDR3 has 16 amino acids. This chain's CDR3 is CASSLTKGRIQDTQYF. As DNA, the CDR3 is TGTGCCAGCAGCTTAACTAAGGGTCGTATACAAGATACGCAGTATTTT.

This clonotype was observed a handful of times. The V gene is TRBV7-3, the J gene TRBJ2-2, with 7 bases fitting TRBD2. The CDR3 loop spans 14 amino acids. Per the germline V gene, CDR1 is SGHTA and CDR2 is FQGTGA. J was trimmed by 4 bases and V by 3 bases; bases with no gene match: 2. As DNA, the CDR3 is TGTGCCAGCAGCTTTACTAGCGTCACCGGGGAGCTGTTTTTT. Its protein is CASSFTSVTGELFF.

The chain joins TRBV7-9 to TRBJ2-2; the D is unclear. V lost 5 bases to trimming and J lost 4 bases, with 17 bases between them. The CDR3 loop spans 16 amino acids. CDR1 and CDR2 (germline): SEHNR, FQNEAQ (reference sequence). The DNA for the CDR3 is TGTGCCAGCAGCCCTCGTGGGTGGGGAACCACCGGGGAGCTGTTTTTT. It encodes CASSPRGWGTTGELFF.

This clonotype was picked up a small number of times. The rearrangement links TRBV3-1 to TRBJ2-7, with 9 bases identical to TRBD2. Losses at the gene ends were 3 bases for V and 7 bases for J; bases not matched to a gene: 13. The CDR3 spans 16 residues. Looked up from germline, CDR1 is LGHDT and CDR2 is YNNKEL (reference sequence). The CDR3 DNA sequence: TGTGCCAGCAGCCACGCGGGGGGGACCCGGCGGGAAGAGCAGTACTTC. Translation: CASSHAGGTRREEQYF.

Here the CDR3 reads CASSLFGAGNTEAFF. CDR3 DNA sequence: TGCGCCAGCAGCCTGTTTGGGGCCGGCAACACTGAAGCTTTCTTT. V is TRBV5-1 and J is TRBJ1-1; D is perhaps TRBD1 (5 bases). CDR3 length: 15 amino acids. Between the trimmed V and J ends, which lost 4 bases and 2 bases, there was a span of 15 bases. Germline CDR1 reads SGHRS; CDR2 reads YFSETQ.

The chain joins TRBV4-2 to TRBJ1-1; 10 nucleotides agree with TRBD1. Per germline, CDR1 LGHNA and CDR2 YNFKEQ. The CDR3 consists of 17 residues. The V and J ends lost 4 bases and 4 bases, in that order; junction bases with no gene match: 12. The CDR3 here is CASSPGTGAFYRTEAFF. The CDR3 bases are TGTGCCAGCAGCCCCGGGACAGGGGCCTTTTATCGCACTGAAGCTTTCTTT.

This clonotype was seen repeatedly, ten times or more. The chain is built from TRBV7-9 and TRBJ2-7; the D is unclear. Germline CDR1 and CDR2: SEHNR and FQNEAQ (reference sequence). V lost 6 bases and J lost 3, with 9 bases in between. CDR3 size: 12 residues. CDR3 DNA: TGTGCCAGCAGTTTTTCCCTCTACGAGCAGTACTTC. Its protein is CASSFSLYEQYF.

The chain is built from TRBV28 and TRBJ1-6; D possibly corresponds to TRBD1 (6 bases). Germline V gene sequence: CDR1 MDHEN, CDR2 SYDVKM. CDR3 length equals 17 residues. V was clipped by 5 bases and J by 1 base, with 15 bases between them. The CDR3 bases are TGTGCCAGCAGTCCTCACCCGAGGGGGTCCTATAATTCACCCCTCCACTTT. Residues: CASSPHPRGSYNSPLHF.

The chain joins TRBV27 to TRBJ2-4; D not certain. The CDR3 is 16 amino acids. V shed 3 bases and J shed 0 bases, with 12 bases lying between them. Germline V gene sequence: CDR1 MNHEY, CDR2 SMNVEV (reference sequence). The CDR3 nucleotides read TGTGCCAGCAGTTTCGGGTTGGGGTTAGCCAAAAACATTCAGTACTTC. Translation gives CASSFGLGLAKNIQYF.